This T cell receptor beta chain came from a study of blood T cell repertoires in COVID-19 (dated by TCRdb to about 2020). A note on the overall study: Collaborator samples came from the United States, Italy and Spain and covered acute and convalescent phases of COVID-19. The prospective study material was composed of cDNA or gDNA derived from T cells, B-cell-depleted T cells, or PBMCs. Subjects who had been exposed to COVID-19, were actively infected with it, or had recovered from it provided the deeply sampled blood TCRbeta repertoires that made up the dataset. A freely available public database, intended as a resource for researchers studying the immune response to SARS-CoV-2, is where the repertoires were released. The samples were drawn from two sources: the first 160 participants of the ongoing ImmuneRACE study, and over 950 subjects contributed by 6 global collaborators. The sample metadata nearly always contained a de-identified subject ID, COVID-19 status, age in years and sex. HLA class I and class II types, where available, came from metadata supplied by the sample provider rather than from assay-based typing.

V has 1 base trimmed and J has 4 bases trimmed; junction bases matching no gene number 8. Sequences SGHAT (CDR1) and FQNNGV (CDR2) are obtained from the germline V gene. From cysteine to phenylalanine, the CDR3 is 17 amino acids long. Only the CDR3 region is kept as DNA, spanning 51 bases read in frame from base 1. Findings and caveats that apply to the study as a whole: The quantity of clinical and demographic metadata differed by source and by participant and was supplied without curation.

For this clone: Its antigen is not yet known. The record has no base qualities; no much larger clone is one base away.

TCRbeta CDR3 regions were amplified from genomic DNA by means of the immunoSEQ Assay, a bias-controlled multiplex PCR. In the source study's methods: Within the assay, amplification of reference gene primers was used to estimate how many nucleated cells each sample contained. Sequence reads were collapsed and filtered to measure the absolute abundance of every unique TCRbeta CDR3 rearrangement. For each sample, productive Simpson clonality was calculated as the square root of Simpson's diversity index over productive rearrangements. TCRdb mirrors the immuneACCESS table, restricted to in-frame sequences. Some clones are absent from its copies; in checked studies, under half trace to an unresolved V gene, and the reason for the others is unknown. That table furnishes V, J and clone size, whereas the DNA furnished D and trimming. For this sample there are around 250,000 clones; approximately 82% appear just once. About 4.6% of the sample rests with the top ten.

Samples from volunteer blood donors who had recovered from COVID-19 were contributed by a second Seattle source. Collaborating institutions collected whole blood in K2EDTA tubes following their own protocols. Collaborator samples were shipped for TCRbeta analysis as frozen whole blood, isolated PBMCs, or DNA extracted from either sample type. The sequence was collected from a man in his fifties or sixties who had recovered from COVID-19. Recombination connected TRBV11-2 to TRBJ2-7; 12 middle bases align to TRBD2. The sample taken for sequencing was peripheral blood. This receptor carries the CDR3 CASSLAWASGRAYEQYF. The nucleotide sequence reads TGTGCCAGCAGCTTAGCATGGGCTAGCGGGAGGGCTTACGAGCAGTACTTC.